A selection of T cell receptor beta chains follows, all from one sample in a study of T cell repertoires in cytomegalovirus infection. TCRdb fed the reads into MiXCR, producing one record per CDR3 protein. The profile covers hundreds of thousands of distinct CDR3 sequences, with roughly 18% appearing a single time and 7.5% to 9.5% taken by the ten largest. The sample consisted of PBMCs. Source of these receptors: a human donor in good health (CMV status not recorded). Some clones in this sample may be carry-over from other donors' samples. Each CDR3 is given with its conserved first and last residue. Part of the rows lack a size; the others show once, few, many or a class for expanded clones.

v_call clone_size cdr3_aa
TRBV7-2 many CASSLAGQANTIYF
TRBV19 many CASSESRNEQFF
TRBV7-2 many CASSSERRTEQFF
TRBV7-2 many CASSTTGGYTEAFF
TRBV6-2/TRBV6-3 few CASSYLNSNQPQHF
TRBV7-9 many CASTLQGAIPVDTQYF
TRBV5-5 - CASSFVPGQGDTQYF
TRBV7-8 many CASSGGAGVYNSPLHF
TRBV25-1 few CAPPAQPSYNEQFF
TRBV29-1 - CSVVPGQGYGYTF
TRBV2 few CASSGDIPSGEKLFF
TRBV30 - CAWRRTASEKLFF
TRBV19 few CASSINSPWQGRVVTEAFF
TRBV6-5 - CASSYSGGATGELFF
TRBV9 few CASSVVGLRDTQYF
TRBV7-9 many CASSARTSGSRETQYF
TRBV7-8 many CASSFARLAVSTDTQYF
TRBV12-3/TRBV12-4 many CASSSPAGGYTF
TRBV7-9 few CASSTSYRTGPTGELFF
TRBV7-2 many CASSPLSGLVFEQYF
TRBV11-3 few CASSFGAGRGTTDTQYF
TRBV20-1 - CSALGESGSLETQYF
TRBV27 - CASKGSFASGYTF
TRBV6-5 - CASSYSSGADTQYF
TRBV3-1 - CASSHRDRADEQYF
TRBV12-3/TRBV12-4 - CASSIGTSYEQYF
TRBV7-6 many CASSVDTYTEAFF
TRBV7-2 - CASSSTSGGRDNEQFF
TRBV28 few CASSPTWGGEKLFF
TRBV6-1 - CASTPGNTGMGTEAFF
TRBV4-3 - CASSSRLGTGEGADTQYF
TRBV7-8 - CASSTGTDTQYF
TRBV7-2 many CASSLITGSIEQFF
TRBV7-8 few CASSLWASLTDTQYF
TRBV6-5 many CASSYGGRTVNEQFF
TRBV7-2 many CASSLWDYPYNEQFF
TRBV7-8 many CASSAPVGIQTFF
TRBV15 - CATSKVQPPGLEETQYF
TRBV15 few CATSTLQIPYEQYF
TRBV14 - CASSQIRGTTDTQYF
TRBV28 many CASRKGGSETQYF
TRBV23-1 - CASSRPPGQGLTGELFF
TRBV11-2 few CASGVSGAAKNIQYF
TRBV7-9 many CASSYEVDVWNTEAFF
TRBV7-9 many CASSPSRYDTQYF
TRBV7-2 many CASSSDRPRRNEQFF
TRBV12-3/TRBV12-4 - CASSSLGGDTQYF
TRBV20-1 few CSAGAYKNTEAFF
TRBV6-1 many CASSDPRSARRSYEQYF
TRBV29-1 - CSVDEGDEAFF
TRBV5-4 - CASSDARLSGANVLTF
TRBV5-1 many CASSLDASGYNEQFF
TRBV20-1 - CSAPWQIETQYF
TRBV2 - CATGDRGHYGYTF